This TCR beta chain was recorded in a study of cytomegalovirus exposure and HLA in healthy donors. Overall study: Prior work identified 120 million or so unique TCR beta sequences in some 200 million T cells. Whole-study findings and limits: Sequencing likely produced, as an artifact, a cluster of highly shared sequence variants.

The PCR had 60 Vbeta and 13 Jbeta primers. Profiling relied on immunoSEQ multiplex PCR, and the TCRdb table lists in-frame clones only, not all of them. The sample has 150,000 to 200,000 clones, 79% seen once; the top ten hold 2% to 2.5%. Germline V gene data show CDR1 as MNHEY and CDR2 as SVGAGI. This CDR3 contains 12 residues. V was trimmed by 0 bases and J by 8 bases, leaving 7 bases between them. Notes on this clone: Its antigen remains unidentified. This sample includes further DNA sequences coding for the same CDR3.

Sequencing was done on a sample of PBMCs. The chain carries TRBV6-5 and TRBJ1-1; D unresolved. This receptor was obtained from a woman in her fifties or sixties in good health and CMV-seronegative. The CDR3 region has the DNA TGTGCCAGCAGTTACTCTGGAGGAGAAGCTTTCTTT. Amino acid sequence: CASSYSGGEAFF.